The entry below gives a single TCR beta chain sequence along with its context. The target of this receptor is not known. One base away there is no much larger clone; base qualities are not given. CDR3 length: 16 amino acids, cysteine to phenylalanine. Just the 48-base CDR3 DNA is kept, in frame starting at base 1. CDR1 KGHSH and CDR2 LQKENI are derived from the germline V gene. V lost 3 bases and J lost 2 bases, and the count of bases not matched to a germline gene is 6. Healthy HIV-negative adults with no recently reported acute infections or vaccinations were included as donors. Every donor was a Caucasian adult residing in Nashville, Tennessee, USA. Magnetic negative selection was used to enrich CD4+ T cells, after which naive cells were positively selected on CD45RA and the negative fraction became the memory subset. After blood collection by leukapheresis, PBMCs were isolated using Ficoll-Histopaque density gradient centrifugation and then cryopreserved in the vapor phase of liquid nitrogen. Analytical flow cytometry was used to check the purity and quantity of each magnetically sorted T cell population. From each sorted fraction, genomic DNA was isolated and quantified by UV absorbance on a Nanodrop 2000c.

The data originate from a study of shared clonotypes between healthy human individuals (TCRdb year 2020). Turning to the overall study: The cohort comprised a couple of women and three men aged 18 to 49 years. To increase sequencing depth and limit assay-specific biases, different laboratories used diverse techniques to prepare libraries and sequence TCR repertoires. Each donor's leukapheresis produced roughly between roughly 0.85 and 9.5 billion PBMCs. Per donor, three plates each were used for CD4 naive and CD4 memory, two for CD8 naive, and one for CD8 memory. To estimate repertoire size and how much clonotype sharing occurs between individuals, the study deeply sequenced the blood TCR repertoires of several healthy adults.

The paper's findings and limits, for the study overall: Based on pairwise subsampling, the degree of clonotype sharing among donors was expected to be affected by sequencing depth. When several donors were compared, the shared fraction of clonotypes was roughly 4.8% for naive CD4, 3.5% to 4% for naive CD8, 2% to 2.5% for memory CD4, and around 0.4% for memory CD8. Estimated clonotype richness was generally larger for naive than for memory subsets. Incomplete sequencing was indicated by rarefaction of sorted-subset datasets, despite the large sequencing depth. Compared with non-shared clonotypes, the clonotypes found in all four sorted-subset donors had higher generation probabilities. The genetic and exposure-history diversity represented was limited by the small number of donors. Sampling was limited to blood, and TCR repertoires in tissue likely differ from TCR repertoires in blood.

TCR CDR3 regions were amplified from genomic DNA by multiplex PCR using the deep immunoSEQ assay. Extracted genomic DNA from each cell subset was spread evenly across all wells of several immunoSEQ 96-well plates, with each plate serving as a replicate. For sorted subsets, around 0.2 ug of genomic DNA, equivalent to some 30,000 T cell genomes, went into each replicate PCR. Purified libraries were measured with a Qubit 3.0 fluorometer, size-checked on a Bioanalyzer 2100, and measured again with the KAPA Library Quantification kit. Every immunoSEQ 96-well plate was sequenced on a separate single-read 150-cycle Illumina NextSeq 550 flow cell. The authors' analysis ran thus. The immunoSEQ output contained only junctional sequences without quality scores, so filtering could not match that applied to full-length reads. Sequences were annotated with PyIR, a Python wrapper for IgBLAST v1.9, and V/J genes and CDR3 were assigned using IMGT germline references. Reads with weak V/J assignments (E-value above 1e-6), missing CDR3, stop codons, out-of-frame junctions, or ambiguous translated residues were removed. V3J clonotypes were defined by identical inferred V gene, J gene, and CDR3 amino acid sequence. The percentage overlap between two repertoires was calculated by dividing the number of shared unique clonotypes by the size of the smaller repertoire. Repertoire richness was assessed with RTK rarefaction, the Chao1 estimator, and Recon v2.1 estimates of unobserved clonotypes. Generation probabilities for all TCRbeta clonotypes obtained by the gDNA method from a handful of donors were computed using OLGA. The table was pulled from immuneACCESS by TCRdb, which kept in-frame rearrangements only. Such tables lose some clones; where checked, under half of the loss comes from unresolved V genes, and the rest has no known cause. V, J and clone size are taken as reported in that table, and D and trimming were inferred from the DNA itself. Recorded for this sample are 850,000 to 1,200,000 clones; around four fifths of them occurred a single time. Of the sample, approximately 1.5% is held by the ten largest clones.

This sequence uses TRBV18 and TRBJ1-3; TRBD1 aligns with 8 central bases. The sequence derives from a man between 18 and 35 years old in good health. The sequenced sample consisted of memory CD4+ T cells sorted from blood. Reading the label with the study, this specimen's cell subset or site is: CD45RA-negative fraction. The CDR3 corresponds to CASSPNPTGAGNTIYF. The bases read TGTGCCAGCTCACCGAACCCGACAGGGGCTGGAAACACCATATATTTT.